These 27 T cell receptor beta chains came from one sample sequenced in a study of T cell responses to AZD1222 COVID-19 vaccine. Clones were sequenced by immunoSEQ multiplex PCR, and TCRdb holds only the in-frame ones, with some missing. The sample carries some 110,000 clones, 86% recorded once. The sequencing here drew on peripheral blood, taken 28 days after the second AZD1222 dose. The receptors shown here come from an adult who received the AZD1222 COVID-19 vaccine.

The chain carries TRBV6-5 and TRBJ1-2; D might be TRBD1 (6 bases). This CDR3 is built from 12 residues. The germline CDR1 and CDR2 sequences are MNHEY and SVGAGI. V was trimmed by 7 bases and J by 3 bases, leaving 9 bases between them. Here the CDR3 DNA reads TGTGCCAGCACCGGACAGTACTATGGCTACACCTTC. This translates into CASTGQYYGYTF.

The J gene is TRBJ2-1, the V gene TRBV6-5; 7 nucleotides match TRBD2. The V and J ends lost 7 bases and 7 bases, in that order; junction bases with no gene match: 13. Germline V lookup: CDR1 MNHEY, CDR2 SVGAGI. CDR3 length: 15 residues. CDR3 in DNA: TGTGCCAGCACCCCCGGGACTACGGGGGATAATGAGCAGTTCTTC. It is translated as CASTPGTTGDNEQFF.

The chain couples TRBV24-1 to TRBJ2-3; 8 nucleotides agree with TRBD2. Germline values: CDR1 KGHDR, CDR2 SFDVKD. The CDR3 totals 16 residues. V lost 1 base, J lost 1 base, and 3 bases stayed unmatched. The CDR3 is CATSDFGAGGTDTQYF. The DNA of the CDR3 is TGTGCCACCAGTGATTTCGGAGCGGGGGGCACAGATACGCAGTATTTT.

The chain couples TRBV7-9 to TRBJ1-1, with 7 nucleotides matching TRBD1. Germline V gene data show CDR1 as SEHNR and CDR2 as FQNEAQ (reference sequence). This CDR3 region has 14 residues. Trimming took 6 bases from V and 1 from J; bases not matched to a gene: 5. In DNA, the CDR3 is TGTGCCAGCAGACGCGACAGGGCGAACACTGAAGCTTTCTTT. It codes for CASRRDRANTEAFF.

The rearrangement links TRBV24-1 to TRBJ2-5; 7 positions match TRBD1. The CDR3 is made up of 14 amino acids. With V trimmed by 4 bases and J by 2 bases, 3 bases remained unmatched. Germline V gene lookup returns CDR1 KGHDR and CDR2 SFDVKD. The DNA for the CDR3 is TGTGCCACCAGTGAACCGGGACAGCAAGAGACCCAGTACTTC. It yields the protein CATSEPGQQETQYF.

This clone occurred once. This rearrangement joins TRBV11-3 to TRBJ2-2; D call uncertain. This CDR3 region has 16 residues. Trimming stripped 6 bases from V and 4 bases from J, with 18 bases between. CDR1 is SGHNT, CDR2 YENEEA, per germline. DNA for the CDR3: TGTGCCAGCAGTTCCCCTGGGTGGCTTGGCACCGGGGAGCTGTTTTTT. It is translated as CASSSPGWLGTGELFF.

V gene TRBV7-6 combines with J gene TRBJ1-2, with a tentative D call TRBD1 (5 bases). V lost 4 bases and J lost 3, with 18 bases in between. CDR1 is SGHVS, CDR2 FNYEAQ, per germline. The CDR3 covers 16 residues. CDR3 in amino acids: CASSSTPGRADYGYTF. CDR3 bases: TGTGCCAGCAGCTCGACCCCGGGCAGGGCAGACTATGGCTACACCTTC.

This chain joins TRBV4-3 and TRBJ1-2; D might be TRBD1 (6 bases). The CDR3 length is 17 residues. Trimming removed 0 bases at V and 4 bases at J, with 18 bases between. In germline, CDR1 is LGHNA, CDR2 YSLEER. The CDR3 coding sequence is TGCGCCAGCAGCCAAGAAGTGACAGGCGGTGGCAGCTATGGCTACACCTTC. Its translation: CASSQEVTGGGSYGYTF.

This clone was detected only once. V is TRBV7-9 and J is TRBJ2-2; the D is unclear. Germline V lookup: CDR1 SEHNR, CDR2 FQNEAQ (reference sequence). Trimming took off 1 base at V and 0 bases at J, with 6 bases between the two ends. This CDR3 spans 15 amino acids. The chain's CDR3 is CASSLVRSNTGELFF. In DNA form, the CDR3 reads TGTGCCAGCAGCTTAGTCCGGTCGAACACCGGGGAGCTGTTTTTT.

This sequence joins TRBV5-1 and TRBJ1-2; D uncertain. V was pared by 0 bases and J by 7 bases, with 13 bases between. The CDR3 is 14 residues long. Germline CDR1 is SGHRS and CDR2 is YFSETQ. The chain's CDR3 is CASSLGLNLSGYTF. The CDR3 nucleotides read TGCGCCAGCAGCTTGGGTTTGAATCTGAGTGGCTACACCTTC.

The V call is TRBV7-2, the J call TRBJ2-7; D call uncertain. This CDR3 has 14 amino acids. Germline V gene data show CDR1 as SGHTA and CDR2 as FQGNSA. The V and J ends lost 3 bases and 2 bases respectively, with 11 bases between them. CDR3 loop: CASSFSVRAYEQYF. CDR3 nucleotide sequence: TGTGCCAGCAGCTTTTCTGTTCGGGCCTACGAGCAGTACTTC.

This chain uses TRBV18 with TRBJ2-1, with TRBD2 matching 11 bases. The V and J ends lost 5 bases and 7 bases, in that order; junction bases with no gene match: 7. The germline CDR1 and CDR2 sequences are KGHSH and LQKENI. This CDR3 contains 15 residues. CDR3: CASSSLAGELNEQFF. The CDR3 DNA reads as TGTGCCAGCTCATCACTAGCGGGAGAGTTAAATGAGCAGTTCTTC.

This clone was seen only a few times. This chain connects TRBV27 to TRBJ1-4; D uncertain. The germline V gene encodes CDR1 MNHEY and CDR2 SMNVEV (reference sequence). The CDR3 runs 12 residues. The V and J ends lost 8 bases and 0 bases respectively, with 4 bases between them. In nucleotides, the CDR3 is TGTGCCAGCGAGTCAACTAATGAAAAACTGTTTTTT. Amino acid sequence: CASESTNEKLFF.

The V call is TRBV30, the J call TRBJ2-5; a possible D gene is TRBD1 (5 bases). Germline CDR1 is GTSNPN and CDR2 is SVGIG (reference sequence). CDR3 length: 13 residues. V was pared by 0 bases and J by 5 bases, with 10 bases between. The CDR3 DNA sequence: TGTGCCTGGAGTGTACAGGCGGTGGAGACCCAGTACTTC. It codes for CAWSVQAVETQYF.

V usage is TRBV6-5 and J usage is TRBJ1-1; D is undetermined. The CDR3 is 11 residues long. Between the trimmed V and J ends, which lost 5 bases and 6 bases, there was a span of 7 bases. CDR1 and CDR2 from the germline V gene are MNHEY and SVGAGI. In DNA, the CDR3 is TGTGCCAGCAGTAATCAGGCTGAAGCTTTCTTT. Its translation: CASSNQAEAFF.

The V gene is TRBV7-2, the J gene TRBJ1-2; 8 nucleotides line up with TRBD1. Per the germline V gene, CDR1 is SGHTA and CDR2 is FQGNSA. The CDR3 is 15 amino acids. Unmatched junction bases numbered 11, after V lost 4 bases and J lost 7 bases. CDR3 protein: CASSSQLQGARGYTF. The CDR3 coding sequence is TGTGCCAGCAGCTCCCAACTTCAGGGGGCGCGTGGCTACACCTTC.

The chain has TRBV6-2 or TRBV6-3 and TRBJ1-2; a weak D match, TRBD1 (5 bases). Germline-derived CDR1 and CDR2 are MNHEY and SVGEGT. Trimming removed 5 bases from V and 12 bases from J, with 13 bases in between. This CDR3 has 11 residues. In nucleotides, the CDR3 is TGTGCCAGCAGTCCCCACTGGGGACACACCTTC. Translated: CASSPHWGHTF.

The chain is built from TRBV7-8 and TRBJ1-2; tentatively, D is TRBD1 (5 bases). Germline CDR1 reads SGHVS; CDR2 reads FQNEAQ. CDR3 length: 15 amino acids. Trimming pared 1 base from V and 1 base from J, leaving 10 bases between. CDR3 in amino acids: CASSLVTTVNYGYTF. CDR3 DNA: TGTGCCAGCAGCTTAGTTACGACAGTTAACTATGGCTACACCTTC.

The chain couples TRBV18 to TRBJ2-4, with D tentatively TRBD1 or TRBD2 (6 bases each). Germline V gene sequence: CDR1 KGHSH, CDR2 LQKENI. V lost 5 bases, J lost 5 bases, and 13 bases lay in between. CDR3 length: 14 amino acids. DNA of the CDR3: TGTGCCAGCTCATCTGGGGGGCCTGAAAACATTCAGTACTTC. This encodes CASSSGGPENIQYF. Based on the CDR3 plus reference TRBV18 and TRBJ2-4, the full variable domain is NAGVMQNPRHLVRRRGQEARLRCSPMKGHSHVYWYRQLPEEGLKFMVYLQKENIIDESGMPKERFSAEFPKEGPSILRIQQVVRGDSAAYFCASSSGGPENIQYFGAGTRLSVL.

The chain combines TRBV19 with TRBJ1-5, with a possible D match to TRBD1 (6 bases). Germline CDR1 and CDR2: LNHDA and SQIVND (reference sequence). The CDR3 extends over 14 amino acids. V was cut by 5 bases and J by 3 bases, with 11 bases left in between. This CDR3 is CASSPDSNNQPQHF. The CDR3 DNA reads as TGTGCCAGTAGTCCGGACAGCAACAATCAGCCCCAGCATTTT.

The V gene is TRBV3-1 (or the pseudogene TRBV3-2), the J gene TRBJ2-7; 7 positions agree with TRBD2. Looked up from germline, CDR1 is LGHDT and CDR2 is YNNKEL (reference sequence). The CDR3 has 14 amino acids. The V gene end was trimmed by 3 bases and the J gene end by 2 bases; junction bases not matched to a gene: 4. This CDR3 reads CASSHTSATYEQYF. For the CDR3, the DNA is TGTGCCAGCAGCCACACTAGCGCTACCTACGAGCAGTACTTC.

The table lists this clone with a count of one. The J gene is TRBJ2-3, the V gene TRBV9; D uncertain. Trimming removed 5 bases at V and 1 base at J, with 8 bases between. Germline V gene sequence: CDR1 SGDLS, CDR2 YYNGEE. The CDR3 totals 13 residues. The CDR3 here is CASSSGGTDTQYF. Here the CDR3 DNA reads TGTGCCAGCAGTTCAGGAGGCACAGATACGCAGTATTTT.

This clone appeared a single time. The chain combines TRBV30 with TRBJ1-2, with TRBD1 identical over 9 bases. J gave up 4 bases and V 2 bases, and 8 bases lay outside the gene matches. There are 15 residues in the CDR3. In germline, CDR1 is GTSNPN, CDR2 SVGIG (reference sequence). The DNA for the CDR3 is TGTGCCTGGAGTTCCGGGACAGGGTATGGCTATGGCTACACCTTC. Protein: CAWSSGTGYGYGYTF.

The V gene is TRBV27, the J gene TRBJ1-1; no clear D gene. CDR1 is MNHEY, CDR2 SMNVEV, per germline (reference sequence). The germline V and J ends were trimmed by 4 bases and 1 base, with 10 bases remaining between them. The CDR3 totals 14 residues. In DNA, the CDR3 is TGTGCCAGCAGTTCTCTCGAGTCGAACACTGAAGCTTTCTTT. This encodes CASSSLESNTEAFF.

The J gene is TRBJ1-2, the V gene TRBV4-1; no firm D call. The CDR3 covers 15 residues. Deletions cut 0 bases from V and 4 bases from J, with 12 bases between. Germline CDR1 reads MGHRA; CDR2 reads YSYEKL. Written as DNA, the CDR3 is TGCGCCAGCAGCCAAGATCAAGGGAACCGCTATGGCTACACCTTC. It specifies CASSQDQGNRYGYTF.

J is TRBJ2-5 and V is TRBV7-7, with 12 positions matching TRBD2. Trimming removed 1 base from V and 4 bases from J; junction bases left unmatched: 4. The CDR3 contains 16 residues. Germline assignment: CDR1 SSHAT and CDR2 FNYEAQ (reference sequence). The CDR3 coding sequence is TGTGCCAGCAGCTTAGGCGGGGGACTAGCGGGAGAGACCCAGTACTTC. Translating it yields CASSLGGGLAGETQYF.

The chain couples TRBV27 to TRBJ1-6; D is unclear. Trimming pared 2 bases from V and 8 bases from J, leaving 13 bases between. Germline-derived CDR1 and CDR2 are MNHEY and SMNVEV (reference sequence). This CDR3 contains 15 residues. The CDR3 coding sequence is TGTGCCAGCAGTTTACTCGGGAGTTTGGATTCACCCCTCCACTTT. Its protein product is CASSLLGSLDSPLHF.